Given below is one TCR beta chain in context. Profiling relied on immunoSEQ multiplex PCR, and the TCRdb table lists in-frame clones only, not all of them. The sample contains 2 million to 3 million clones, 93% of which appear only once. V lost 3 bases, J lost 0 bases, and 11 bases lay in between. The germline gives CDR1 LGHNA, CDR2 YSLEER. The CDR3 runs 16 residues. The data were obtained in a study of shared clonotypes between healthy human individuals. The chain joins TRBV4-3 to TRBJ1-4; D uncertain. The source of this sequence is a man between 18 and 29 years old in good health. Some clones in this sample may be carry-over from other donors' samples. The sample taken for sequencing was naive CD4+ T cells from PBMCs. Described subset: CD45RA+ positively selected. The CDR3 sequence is CASSHRAAATNEKLFF. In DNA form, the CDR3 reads TGCGCCAGCAGCCATCGGGCAGCTGCAACTAATGAAAAACTGTTTTTT.